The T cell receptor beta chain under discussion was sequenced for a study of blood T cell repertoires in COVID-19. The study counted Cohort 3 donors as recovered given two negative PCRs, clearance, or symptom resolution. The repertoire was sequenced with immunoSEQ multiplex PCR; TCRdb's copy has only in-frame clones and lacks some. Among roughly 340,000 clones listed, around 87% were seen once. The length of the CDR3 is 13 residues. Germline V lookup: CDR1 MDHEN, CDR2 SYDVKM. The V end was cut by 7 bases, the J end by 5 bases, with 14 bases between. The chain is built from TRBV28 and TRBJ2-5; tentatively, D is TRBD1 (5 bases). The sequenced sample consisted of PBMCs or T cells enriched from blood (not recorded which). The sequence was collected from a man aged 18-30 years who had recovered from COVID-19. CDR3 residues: CASIPQGAETQYF. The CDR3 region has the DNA TGTGCCAGCATCCCTCAGGGTGCGGAGACCCAGTACTTC.